The 24 T cell receptor beta chains presented below share a single source sample, sequenced in a study of blood T cell repertoires in COVID-19 (dated by TCRdb to 2020 to 2021). The library was built by means of the immunoSEQ multiplex PCR assay. The table comes from immuneACCESS by way of TCRdb, which keeps in-frame sequences with V and J called. Part of the clones is missing from these tables; in studies checked, under half for an unresolved V gene and the rest for unknown reasons. The sample table records a few hundred thousand clones; 80% to 90% of these occur just once. Almost 2% of the sample goes to the ten largest clones. The sample was peripheral blood. Receptors originate from a man aged 25 to 45 with active or convalescent COVID-19.

This clone showed up just a few times. The chain employs TRBV19 and TRBJ2-1; 8 positions agree with TRBD2. This CDR3 contains 17 residues. Losses at the gene ends were 8 bases for V and 8 bases for J; bases not matched to a gene: 20. Germline V gene sequence: CDR1 LNHDA, CDR2 SQIVND (reference sequence). The CDR3 is CASSLSARGDLGYEQFF. Here the CDR3 DNA reads TGTGCCAGTTCCCTCTCGGCGCGGGGGGACCTCGGTTATGAGCAGTTCTTC.

The V call is TRBV4-2, the J call TRBJ1-1; D is unclear. Trimming removed 4 bases at V and 1 base at J, with 7 bases between. The CDR3 is 13 residues long. Germline CDR1 reads LGHNA; CDR2 reads YNFKEQ. In nucleotides, the CDR3 is TGTGCCAGCAGCCTCAATAGGAACACTGAAGCTTTCTTT. The encoded protein is CASSLNRNTEAFF.

Regarding this clone: Other DNA sequences within the sample encode an identical CDR3. The chain links TRBV12-3 or TRBV12-4 to TRBJ2-7, with 7 bases aligning to TRBD1. The junction had 5 bases not matched to a gene; V was cut back by 5 bases and J by 4 bases. The CDR3 length is 13 residues. In nucleotides, the CDR3 is TGTGCCAGCAGTGACAGGGAATGGTACGAGCAGTACTTC. Translating it yields CASSDREWYEQYF.

V usage is TRBV27 and J usage is TRBJ1-5; D possibly corresponds to TRBD1 (5 bases). The CDR3 loop spans 17 amino acids. V was pared by 4 bases and J by 3 bases, with 19 bases between. Germline assignment: CDR1 MNHEY and CDR2 SMNVEV (reference sequence). In DNA, the CDR3 is TGTGCCAGCAGTTCCTTACAGGTGGCGAACAACAATCAGCCCCAGCATTTT. Amino acids: CASSSLQVANNNQPQHF.

This rearrangement joins TRBV12-3 or TRBV12-4 to TRBJ1-1; D is undetermined. V gave up 10 bases and J gave up 1 base, with 7 bases separating them. This CDR3 has 11 residues. The CDR3 protein is CATGSNTEAFF. CDR3 sequence (DNA): TGTGCCACAGGATCGAACACTGAAGCTTTCTTT.

The chain uses TRBV27 and TRBJ1-5; the D is unclear. Trimming took off 5 bases at V and 0 bases at J, with 14 bases between the two ends. This CDR3 comprises 16 residues. Per the germline V gene, CDR1 is MNHEY and CDR2 is SMNVEV (reference sequence). The CDR3 DNA follows: TGTGCCAGCAGTCCGCAACTTGGAGTTAGCAATCAGCCCCAGCATTTT. It codes for CASSPQLGVSNQPQHF.

V is TRBV11-2 and J is TRBJ2-7; D is perhaps TRBD2 (5 bases). Trimming took 3 bases from V and 3 from J, leaving 12 bases between them. CDR3 size: 14 residues. From germline, CDR1 is SGHAT and CDR2 FQNNGV. Written as DNA, the CDR3 is TGTGCCAGCAGCTTGGGGTATGGGAGCTACGAGCAGTACTTC. Encoded protein: CASSLGYGSYEQYF. Supplemented by reference TRBV11-2 and TRBJ2-7, the full variable domain reads EAGVAQSPRYKIIEKRQSVAFWCNPISGHATLYWYQQILGQGPKLLIQFQNNGVVDDSQLPKDRFSAERLKGVDSTLKIQPAKLEDSAVYLCASSLGYGSYEQYFGPGTRLTVT.

The chain recombines TRBV4-2 with TRBJ1-4; no firm D call. The CDR3 covers 14 residues. Germline CDR1 LGHNA, CDR2 YNFKEQ. The V and J ends lost 0 bases and 6 bases respectively, with 8 bases between them. This chain's CDR3 is CASSQESADEKLFF. Written as DNA, the CDR3 is TGTGCCAGCAGCCAAGAGTCAGCGGATGAAAAACTGTTTTTT.

The J gene is TRBJ1-1, the V gene TRBV5-6; the match to TRBD1 covers 9 bases. The trim removed 3 bases at V and 1 base at J, leaving 7 bases unmatched. The CDR3 contains 16 residues. From germline, CDR1 is SGHDT and CDR2 YYEEEE. The CDR3 DNA is TGTGCCAGCAGCTACGGGACAGGGTTGCGGAACACTGAAGCTTTCTTT. It specifies CASSYGTGLRNTEAFF. The entire variable domain, with the rest obtained from reference TRBV5-6 and TRBJ1-1, is as follows: DAGVTQSPTHLIKTRGQQVTLRCSPKSGHDTVSWYQQALGQGPQFIFQYYEEEERQRGNFPDRFSGHQFPNYSSELNVNALLLGDSALYLCASSYGTGLRNTEAFFGQGTRLTVV.

This chain joins TRBV19 and TRBJ1-2; a weak D match, TRBD1 (6 bases). Trimming took off 3 bases at V and 8 bases at J, with 16 bases between the two ends. The V gene's germline CDR1 is LNHDA and CDR2 SQIVND (reference sequence). This CDR3 has 14 residues. DNA for the CDR3: TGTGCCAGTAGTATCTTGGGAAGCCAGGGGGGCTACACCTTC. This translates into CASSILGSQGGYTF.

This clone was recorded once. The rearrangement joins TRBV29-1 to TRBJ1-2; 8 nucleotides agree with TRBD1. This CDR3 is built from 18 residues. J was trimmed by 4 bases and V by 0 bases; bases with no gene match: 16. Germline V gives CDR1 SQVTM, CDR2 ANQGSEA. CDR3 loop: CSVEDQGARQEMGYGYTF. The CDR3 DNA reads TGCAGCGTTGAAGATCAGGGGGCCAGACAGGAGATGGGCTATGGCTACACCTTC.

The CDR3 protein is CASSLGGGPYNEQFF. Here the CDR3 DNA reads TGCGCCAGCAGCCTAGGGGGGGGCCCCTACAATGAGCAGTTCTTC. V usage is TRBV4-3 and J usage is TRBJ2-1; tentatively, D is TRBD2 (7 bases). Trimming took off 4 bases at V and 2 bases at J, with 12 bases between the two ends. CDR3 size: 15 residues. Germline CDR1 reads LGHNA; CDR2 reads YSLEER.

The CDR3, as DNA: TGTGCCAGCAGCTTATCAGGGGATACGCAGTATTTT. Protein: CASSLSGDTQYF. The chain combines TRBV5-5 with TRBJ2-3; TRBD1 is a possible D gene (5 bases). V lost 2 bases, J lost 6 bases, and 7 bases lay in between. CDR1 SGHKS and CDR2 YYEKEE come from the germline V gene (reference sequence). The CDR3 is 12 amino acids.

This clone was recorded only once. The genes are TRBV27 and TRBJ2-1; 10 bases agree with TRBD2. The germline V gene encodes CDR1 MNHEY and CDR2 SMNVEV (reference sequence). The length of the CDR3 is 15 residues. J lost 2 bases, V lost 4 bases, and 2 bases had no gene match. The CDR3 is CASSYSGGTYNEQFF. Written as DNA, the CDR3 is TGTGCCAGCAGTTATAGCGGGGGGACCTACAATGAGCAGTTCTTC.

J is TRBJ1-2 and V is TRBV5-4; 9 nucleotides agree with TRBD1. Unmatched junction bases numbered 8, after V lost 0 bases and J lost 8 bases. The CDR3 has 15 residues. Germline V gene sequence: CDR1 SGHNT, CDR2 YYREEE (reference sequence). The CDR3 nucleotides read TGTGCCAGCAGCTTGGCCGGGACAGGGATTAACGGCTACACCTTC. This codes for CASSLAGTGINGYTF.

The chain has TRBV3-1 (or the pseudogene TRBV3-2) and TRBJ2-3, with D perhaps matching TRBD2 (5 bases). CDR1 LGHDT and CDR2 YNNKEL come from the germline V gene (reference sequence). The ends were cut back, 2 bases at V and 5 bases at J, with 26 bases in the middle. This CDR3 spans 19 amino acids. DNA of the CDR3: TGTGCCAGCAGCCAAAATCCGAGCGAACGGTATAGGGCGGGAGATACGCAGTATTTT. Its protein product is CASSQNPSERYRAGDTQYF.

J is TRBJ1-4 and V is TRBV29-1; D unresolved. V dropped 7 bases and J dropped 6 bases, with 18 bases sitting between them. Germline V CDR1 and CDR2: SQVTM, ANQGSEA. CDR3 length: 14 residues. The CDR3 DNA reads TGCAGCGATTTCCCTTCTGGTAGAGATGAAAAACTGTTTTTT. It codes for CSDFPSGRDEKLFF.

V and J are TRBV9 and TRBJ1-3; 12 nucleotides line up with TRBD1. Germline-derived CDR1 and CDR2 are SGDLS and YYNGEE. Losses at the gene ends were 2 bases for V and 3 bases for J; bases not matched to a gene: 9. The CDR3 consists of 18 residues. This CDR3 is CASSVQMGQGAIGNTIYF. DNA for the CDR3: TGTGCCAGCAGCGTCCAGATGGGACAGGGGGCTATTGGAAACACCATATATTTT.

This CDR3 is CASSQAGADTQYF. In DNA, the CDR3 is TGTGCCAGCAGCCAAGCGGGGGCAGATACGCAGTATTTT. V and J are TRBV3-1 (or the pseudogene TRBV3-2) and TRBJ2-3; perhaps TRBD2 as D (6 bases). V dropped 1 base and J dropped 4 bases, with 6 bases sitting between them. The CDR3 runs 13 residues. In germline, CDR1 is LGHDT, CDR2 YNNKEL (reference sequence).

The chain links TRBV4-3 to TRBJ2-3, with 8 bases that match TRBD1. The CDR3 is 16 amino acids. Trimming cost V 2 bases and J 4 bases; bases outside gene matches: 8. The germline V gene encodes CDR1 LGHNA and CDR2 YSLEER. CDR3 sequence reads: CASSQQDRGYSDTQYF. In nucleotides, the CDR3 is TGCGCCAGCAGCCAACAAGACAGGGGTTATTCAGATACGCAGTATTTT.

The table lists this clone with a few counts. DNA of the CDR3: TGCGCCAGCAGCCTAAGAGGGTCTGACTCCTACGAGCAGTACTTC. It codes for CASSLRGSDSYEQYF. The J gene is TRBJ2-7, the V gene TRBV4-1; D is possibly TRBD2 (5 bases). The CDR3 extends over 15 amino acids. Germline V gene sequence: CDR1 MGHRA, CDR2 YSYEKL. The V end was cut by 4 bases, the J end by 0 bases, with 13 bases between.

Comment on this clone: This same CDR3 is encoded by further DNA sequences in the sample. The chain combines TRBV3-1 (or the pseudogene TRBV3-2) with TRBJ1-2, with a possible D match to TRBD1 (5 bases). The CDR3 extends over 14 amino acids. In germline, CDR1 is LGHDT, CDR2 YNNKEL (reference sequence). With 1 base removed from V and 0 bases from J, the gap between germline ends came to 6 bases. The CDR3 bases are TGTGCCAGCAGCCAAGGGGGCTCTAACTATGGCTACACCTTC. Encoded protein: CASSQGGSNYGYTF.

This chain links TRBV5-5 with TRBJ1-2, with D uncertain. Germline assignment: CDR1 SGHKS and CDR2 YYEKEE (reference sequence). Trimming removed 4 bases at V and 4 bases at J, with 29 bases between. This CDR3 is 19 amino acids long. Here the CDR3 DNA reads TGTGCCAGCAGCCACATCTTTTTCGACTTAACGGTGCCGTTCTATGGCTACACCTTC. Translated: CASSHIFFDLTVPFYGYTF.

This chain connects TRBV16 to TRBJ1-2, with 8 bases identical to TRBD1. With V trimmed by 2 bases and J by 3 bases, 11 bases remained unmatched. The CDR3 totals 17 residues. Per germline, CDR1 KGHSY and CDR2 FQNENV. CDR3 bases: TGTGCCAGCAGCCAACCTATCCAGGGGGCGCGGGACTATGGCTACACCTTC. Protein: CASSQPIQGARDYGYTF.